Listed here are 3 T cell receptor beta chains from one sample, sequenced in a study of T cell repertoires in cytomegalovirus infection. MiXCR was run by TCRdb on the reads, yielding one entry per CDR3 protein. Here the sample spans 250,000 to 400,000 distinct CDR3 sequences, 25% being singletons. No antigen is known for these receptors. This material consisted of cultured PBMCs, taken from culture after CMV antigen stimulation. The receptors derive from a human donor in good health (CMV status not recorded). Some clones in this sample may be carry-over from other donors' samples.

This clonotype has only a few counts. The chain couples TRBV4-3 to TRBJ1-4; tentative D call: TRBD1 (6 bases). CDR3 length: 15 amino acids. The V end was cut by 1 base, the J end by 8 bases, with 14 bases between. Germline loops: CDR1 LGHNA, CDR2 YSLEER. The DNA for the CDR3 is TGCGCCAGCAGCCAAGGGGACCGGACAGACGAAAAACTGTTTTTT. This translates into CASSQGDRTDEKLFF.

For the CDR3, the DNA is TGTGCCTTCGAGGGCGCAGCGGCCTATGGAAAACTGTTTTTT. This translates into CAFEGAAAYGKLFF. The rearrangement joins TRBV30 to TRBJ1-4; the D is unclear. V gave up 7 bases and J gave up 10 bases, with 22 bases separating them. Germline V CDR1 and CDR2: GTSNPN, SVGIG (reference sequence). The CDR3 totals 14 residues. The whole variable domain, filled in from reference TRBV30 and TRBJ1-4, reads SQTIHQWPATLVQPVGSPLSLECTVEGTSNPNLYWYRQAAGRGLQLLFYSVGIGQISSEVPQNLSASRPQDRQFILSSKKLLLSDSGFYLCAFEGAAAYGKLFFGSGTQLSVL.

This clonotype appeared a few times. The V call is TRBV20-1, the J call TRBJ2-7; D is uncertain. CDR3 length equals 14 residues. The V end lost 4 bases, the J end lost 1 base, and 14 bases lay between the germline ends. The germline V gene encodes CDR1 DFQATT and CDR2 SNEGSKA (reference sequence). The DNA for the CDR3 is TGCAGTGCTACCCCCAGTGGCGGTTCCTACGAGCAGTACTTC. Translating it yields CSATPSGGSYEQYF.